This passage covers 24 T cell receptor gamma chains from one sample sequenced in a study of γδ T cells in repeated Plasmodium falciparum infection (dated by TCRdb to the early 2020s). The protocol used for the library was multiplex PCR. Sequencer: Illumina MiSeq. TCRdb called clones from the public reads with CATT, and repeated DNA sequences were later combined into one row. The sample table holds approximately 26,000 gamma-chain clones, of which about 3% were seen once. The top ten clonotypes cover approximately 30% of the sample. For bulk TCR repertoire analysis, Vgamma9/Vdelta2+ and Vdelta2-negative gammadelta T cell populations were isolated by flow sorting from peripheral blood mononuclear cells. Sequenced sample: gamma-delta T cells from blood. These receptors all come from a pool of human donors (malaria-infected and uninfected, not separated).

This clone was seen many times. Given a far larger clone just one base away, this is likely a sequencing read error. The same CDR3 arises from other DNA sequences in this sample as well. The V gene reported is TRGV9; the J gene is uncalled. Germline values: CDR1 GITISATS, CDR2 ISYDGTV (reference sequence). The CDR3 totals 18 residues. The CDR3: CALWEVTQSELGKKIKVF. The CDR3 nucleotides are TGTGCCTTGTGGGAGGTGACCCAATCGGAGTTGGGCAAAAAAATCAAGGTGTTT.

With respect to this clone: TCRdb's listed protein matches a much larger clone and diverges from this DNA's translation at residue 6, likely through a read error; the protein shown comes from the DNA. This chain connects TRGV8 to TRGJ1 or TRGJ2. In the absence of a J gene in TCRdb, the DNA was matched to germline to assign it here. From germline, CDR1 is VENAVY and CDR2 YDSYNSRV. The CDR3 has 11 residues. J gave up 12 bases and V 3 bases, and 8 bases lay outside the gene matches. CDR3 sequence: CATWDGIGKLF. The CDR3 DNA is TGTGCCACCTGGGATGGAATAGGGAAACTCTTT.

This clone has more than one count but fewer than ten. The TCRdb record carries a much larger clone's protein, which differs from this DNA's translation at residue 8; a read error is the likely cause, and the protein listed here is the DNA translation. CDR3 in DNA: TGTGCCACCTGGGACGGTCGACTCTATTATAAGAAACTCTTT. It encodes CATWDGRLYYKKLF. This rearrangement joins TRGV2 to TRGJ1 or TRGJ2. Assignment of the J gene here rests on matching the DNA to germline, because TCRdb gives none. The CDR3 consists of 14 residues. With 1 base clipped from V and 4 bases from J, the junction kept 7 bases outside the gene matches. The germline CDR1 and CDR2 sequences are EGSNGY and YDSYNSKV.

In the case of this clone: The likely explanation is a read error, given a far larger clone one base away. Additional DNA sequences in this sample encode the identical CDR3. The V gene corresponds to TRGV9; no J gene was called. From germline, CDR1 is GITISATS and CDR2 ISYDGTV (reference sequence). The CDR3 is 13 amino acids. The CDR3 bases are TGTGCCTTGTGGGATTACATTTATTATAAGAAACTCTTC. Encoded protein: CALWDYIYYKKLF.

This clone occurred a few times. Translating this DNA gives a protein that differs at residue 11 from the TCRdb one, which belongs to a much larger clone; a read error is likely, and the protein shown is this translation. V is TRGV4 and J is TRGJ1 or TRGJ2. The J gene comes from matching the DNA to germline here; TCRdb lacks it. This CDR3 region has 15 residues. V was pared by 3 bases and J by 9 bases, with 17 bases of the junction left unmatched. CDR1 EGSTGY and CDR2 YDSYTSSV come from the germline V gene. CDR3 coding DNA: TGTGCCACCTGGGATTACGCCGCCGGGGATTGTAAGAAACTCTTT. It is translated as CATWDYAAGDCKKLF.

This clone was counted only a few times. The TCRdb protein comes from a much larger clone and disagrees with this DNA's translation at residue 9, likely due to a read error; the protein given here is derived from the DNA. This chain connects TRGV4 to TRGJ1 or TRGJ2. Germline matching of the DNA provided the J gene here, since TCRdb leaves it blank. The length of the CDR3 is 13 residues. Germline CDR1 and CDR2: EGSTGY and YDSYTSSV. The CDR3 nucleotides are TGTGCCACCTGGGATAGGGATTATCATAAGAAACTCTTT. Translated: CATWDRDYHKKLF.

This clone came up many times. The chain uses TRGV4 and TRGJ1 or TRGJ2. TCRdb offers no J gene call, so here the DNA was matched to germline to obtain one. This CDR3 contains 12 residues. Trimming cost V 5 bases and J 6 bases; bases outside gene matches: 7. Germline assignment: CDR1 EGSTGY and CDR2 YDSYTSSV. The chain's CDR3 is CATWAAFYKKLF. The CDR3 bases are TGTGCCACCTGGGCGGCTTTTTATAAGAAACTCTTT.

This clone appeared a few times. This likely reflects a read error, since a far larger clone is one base away. The same CDR3 also results from other DNA sequences found in this sample. The genes are TRGV9 and TRGJ1 or TRGJ2. TCRdb records no J gene; here it was assigned by comparing the DNA to germline. V dropped 0 bases and J dropped 0; count of bases not matched to a gene: 14. CDR1 is GITISATS, CDR2 ISYDGTV, per germline (reference sequence). The CDR3 loop spans 18 amino acids. CDR3 DNA: TGTGCCTTGTGGGAGGTGCCCCTCCCTCATCGGAATTATTATAAGAAACTCTTT. This sequence encodes CALWEVPLPHRNYYKKLF.

With respect to this clone: This likely traces to a read error, being one base from a far larger clone. Distinct nucleotide sequences in the sample also encode this CDR3. J is TRGJP2 and V is TRGV4. No J segment appears in TCRdb, so it was assigned here by matching the sequence to germline. The CDR3 consists of 14 residues. Germline V gene data show CDR1 as EGSTGY and CDR2 as YDSYTSSV. V dropped 5 bases and J dropped 8; count of bases not matched to a gene: 11. CDR3 in DNA: TGTGCCACCTGGGCCCCAGCCAAAGATTGGATCAAGACGTTT. Translation: CATWAPAKDWIKTF.

This clone has ten or more counts. The J gene is TRGJ1 or TRGJ2, the V gene TRGV3. V dropped 3 bases and J dropped 2; count of bases not matched to a gene: 7. This CDR3 has 14 amino acids. CDR1 and CDR2 from the germline V gene are VTNTFY and YDVSTARD (reference sequence). CDR3 loop: CATWDDRYYYKKLF. The CDR3 DNA is TGTGCCACCTGGGACGATCGATATTATTATAAGAAACTCTTT.

As for this clone: The protein that TCRdb holds for this DNA derives from a much larger clone and differs from the translated DNA at residue 11, which likely indicates a read error; the protein shown here is translated from the DNA. The chain links TRGV9 to TRGJP. This CDR3 contains 17 residues. The V gene's germline CDR1 is GITISATS and CDR2 ISYDGTV (reference sequence). CDR3 sequence reads: CALWEVHQELSKKIKVF. The CDR3 region has the DNA TGTGCCTTGTGGGAGGTCCATCAAGAGTTGAGCAAAAAAATCAAGGTATTT.

This clone occurred many times. TCRdb shows a much larger clone's protein in place of this DNA's translation, and the two differ at residue 14, likely through a read error; the protein shown is translated from the DNA. The chain carries TRGV9 and TRGJP. The J gene is absent in TCRdb and was assigned here via DNA matching to germline. The CDR3 consists of 15 residues. V was pared by 2 bases and J by 23 bases, with 18 bases of the junction left unmatched. Germline CDR1 and CDR2: GITISATS and ISYDGTV (reference sequence). CDR3 DNA: TGTGCCTTGTGGGAGGGATATACCACTGGTTGGTTCAAGGTATTT. Protein: CALWEGYTTGWFKVF.

There are many counts of this clone. TCRdb records a much larger clone's protein for this DNA, with a difference at residue 7 that likely arises from a read error; the protein given is the translation of the DNA. V is TRGV9 and J is TRGJ1 or TRGJ2. Germline V gene sequence: CDR1 GITISATS, CDR2 ISYDGTV (reference sequence). Trimming at V came to 2 bases and at J to 3 bases, leaving 10 bases not matched to a gene. The CDR3 covers 15 residues. The CDR3 bases are TGTGCCTTGTGGGAGGGGGACCTACCTTATTATAAGAAACTCTTT. It yields the protein CALWEGDLPYYKKLF.

Comment on this clone: TCRdb attributes to this sequence the protein of a much larger clone, which differs from the DNA translation at residue 9; a read error is likely, and the protein displayed is translated from the DNA. The gene calls are TRGV4 and TRGJ1 or TRGJ2. TCRdb records no J gene; here it was assigned by comparing the DNA to germline. CDR1 is EGSTGY, CDR2 YDSYTSSV, per germline. V was clipped by 0 bases and J by 9 bases; unmatched bases: 8. The CDR3 totals 13 residues. DNA for the CDR3: TGTGCCACCTGGGATGGGGAACTTTGTAAGAAACTCTTT. This encodes CATWDGELCKKLF.

This clone was seen at least ten times. This DNA translates differently at residue 9 from the TCRdb protein, which is that of a much larger clone; a read error is likely, and the protein shown is the DNA's own translation. The CDR3 protein is CATWDGRYRKLF. In nucleotides, the CDR3 is TGTGCCACCTGGGATGGGCGGTATAGGAAACTCTTT. The genes are TRGV4 and TRGJ1 or TRGJ2. This CDR3 has 12 residues. Germline V gene lookup returns CDR1 EGSTGY and CDR2 YDSYTSSV.

This clone was counted a few times. The protein held in TCRdb is that of a much larger clone and does not match this DNA's translation at residue 4, likely because of a read error; the protein shown is translated from the DNA. The same CDR3 also results from other DNA sequences found in this sample. The J gene is TRGJP, the V gene TRGV9. TCRdb offers no J gene call, so here the DNA was matched to germline to obtain one. Germline assignment: CDR1 GITISATS and CDR2 ISYDGTV (reference sequence). The CDR3 spans 17 residues. The CDR3 sequence is CALREVPLELGKKIKVF. As DNA, the CDR3 is TGTGCCTTGAGGGAGGTGCCGTTGGAGTTGGGCAAAAAAATCAAGGTATTT.

This clone was detected many times. The V call is TRGV3, the J call TRGJ1 or TRGJ2. Trimming took 9 bases from V and 2 from J; bases not matched to a gene: 4. The CDR3 sequence is 11 residues long. Germline V gene sequence: CDR1 VTNTFY, CDR2 YDVSTARD (reference sequence). CDR3 nucleotides: TGTGCCACCGACTATTATTATAAGAAACTCTTT. Translated, it gives CATDYYYKKLF.

This clone was counted only a few times. TCRdb pairs this DNA with a much larger clone's protein that differs at residue 3, likely a read error; the protein shown was translated from the DNA. The chain uses TRGV2 and TRGJ1 or TRGJ2. Here the J gene came from matching the DNA to germline, since TCRdb omits it. The CDR3 extends over 14 amino acids. Per germline, CDR1 EGSNGY and CDR2 YDSYNSKV. CDR3 loop: CAAWDGQNYYKKLF. Here the CDR3 DNA reads TGTGCCGCCTGGGACGGGCAAAATTATTATAAGAAACTCTTT.

Points on this clone: This sequence is one base from a far larger clone and is likely a read error. This chain's CDR3 is CATWDRGSYYKKLF. In nucleotides, the CDR3 is TGTGCCACCTGGGACAGGGGCTCTTATTATAAGAAACTCTTT. The chain has TRGV3 and TRGJ1 or TRGJ2. The J gene, left out of TCRdb, was set here by checking the DNA against germline. Germline V gives CDR1 VTNTFY, CDR2 YDVSTARD (reference sequence). The V and J ends lost 0 bases and 3 bases, in that order; junction bases with no gene match: 5. The CDR3 consists of 14 residues.

The table lists this clone with many counts. The TCRdb protein comes from a much larger clone and disagrees with this DNA's translation at residue 4, likely due to a read error; the protein given here is derived from the DNA. The rearrangement joins TRGV2 to TRGJ1 or TRGJ2. CDR1 is EGSNGY, CDR2 YDSYNSKV, per germline. CDR3 size: 12 residues. CDR3 sequence: CATRDGQYKKLF. CDR3 nucleotide sequence: TGTGCCACCAGGGACGGGCAATATAAGAAACTCTTT.

This clone was seen many times. This DNA's translation differs at residue 3 from TCRdb's protein, which comes from a much larger clone; a read error is likely, and the protein shown is translated from the DNA. The chain uses TRGV9 and TRGJ1 or TRGJ2. TCRdb gives no J gene; it was assigned here by matching the DNA to germline. V trimming: 10 bases; J trimming: 1 base; junction bases outside the gene matches: 10. The CDR3 loop spans 13 amino acids. CDR1 and CDR2 (germline): GITISATS, ISYDGTV (reference sequence). The CDR3 DNA sequence: TGTGCCTTCTGTAATTCAAATTATTATAAGAAACTCTTT. It codes for CAFCNSNYYKKLF.

Comment on this clone: A read error likely explains this, since a far larger clone differs by one base. Additional DNA sequences in this sample encode the identical CDR3. TRGV9 is the V gene, and the J gene was not called. The germline gives CDR1 GITISATS, CDR2 ISYDGTV (reference sequence). This CDR3 spans 18 amino acids. CDR3 DNA: TGTGCCTTGTGGGAGGTGAACGAGCAAGAGTTGGGCAAAAAAATCAAGGTATTC. Its protein product is CALWEVNEQELGKKIKVF.

Many counts were recorded for this clone. J is TRGJ1 or TRGJ2 and V is TRGV9. Germline V gene data show CDR1 as GITISATS and CDR2 as ISYDGTV (reference sequence). The CDR3 has 13 residues. V was clipped by 0 bases and J by 7 bases; unmatched bases: 6. CDR3 loop: CALWEVLCYKKLF. CDR3 sequence (DNA): TGTGCCTTGTGGGAGGTGCTATGCTATAAGAAACTCTTT.

This clone was counted ten times or more. A single base is all that separates this from a far larger clone, so a read error is likely. The chain is built from TRGV5 and TRGJ1 or TRGJ2. This CDR3 has 14 residues. Looked up from germline, CDR1 is VINAFY and CDR2 is YDVSNSKD. After removal of 1 base from V and 0 bases from J, the junction contained 3 bases not matched to a gene. The CDR3 loop reads CATWDSQNYYKKLF. The CDR3 nucleotides are TGTGCCACCTGGGACAGCCAGAATTATTATAAGAAACTCTTT.